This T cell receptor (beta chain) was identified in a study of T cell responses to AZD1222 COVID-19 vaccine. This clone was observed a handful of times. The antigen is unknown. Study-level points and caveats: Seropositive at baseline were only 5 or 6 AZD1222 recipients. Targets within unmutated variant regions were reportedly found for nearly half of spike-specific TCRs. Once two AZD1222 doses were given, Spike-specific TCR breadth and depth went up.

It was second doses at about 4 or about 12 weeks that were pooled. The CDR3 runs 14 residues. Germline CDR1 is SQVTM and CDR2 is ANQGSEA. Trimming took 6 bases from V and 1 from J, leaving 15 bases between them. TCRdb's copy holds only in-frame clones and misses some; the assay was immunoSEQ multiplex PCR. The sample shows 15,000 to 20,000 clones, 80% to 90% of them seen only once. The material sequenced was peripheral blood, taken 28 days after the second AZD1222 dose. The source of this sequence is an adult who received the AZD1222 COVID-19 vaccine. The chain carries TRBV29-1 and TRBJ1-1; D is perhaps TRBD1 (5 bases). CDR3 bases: TGCAGCGTACAACTGGACACTTCGAACACTGAAGCTTTCTTT. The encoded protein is CSVQLDTSNTEAFF.